This is a list of T cell receptor beta chains from one sample in a study of T cells after yellow fever vaccination. TCRdb redid the calling of the 5' RACE reads with MiXCR, one entry per CDR3 protein. The data contain roughly 350,000 distinct CDR3 sequences, over 4% of them singletons. The source material was PBMCs, sampled 5 days after the yellow fever booster vaccination. The origin of the receptors is a man aged 18 to 29 who received the YFV17D yellow fever vaccine. The CDR3 runs from the conserved cysteine through the conserved F or W. Fields, in order: CDR3 length, clone size, V gene, J gene, D gene, CDR3 protein, CDR3 DNA. The D gene is left open where the match is weak. Clone size is stated in some rows and not others, as once, few, many or a class when expanded.

cdr3_length: 17
clone_size: NA
v_call: TRBV9
j_call: TRBJ1-4
d_call: NA
cdr3_aa: CASSLGRDLATNEKLFF
cdr3_nt: TGTGCCAGCAGCCTCGGCCGGGACCTCGCAACTAATGAAAAACTGTTTTTT

cdr3_length: 14
clone_size: few
v_call: TRBV5-5
j_call: TRBJ1-4
d_call: NA
cdr3_aa: CASSLGGADEKLFF
cdr3_nt: TGTGCCAGCAGCTTGGGGGGGGCGGACGAAAAACTGTTTTTT

cdr3_length: 15
clone_size: few
v_call: TRBV7-8
j_call: TRBJ2-5
d_call: NA
cdr3_aa: CASSLPRGDQETQYF
cdr3_nt: TGTGCCAGCAGCCTCCCGCGGGGAGACCAAGAGACCCAGTACTTC

cdr3_length: 16
clone_size: NA
v_call: TRBV12-3/TRBV12-4
j_call: TRBJ1-2
d_call: TRBD1
cdr3_aa: CASSRGGSQGLYGYTF
cdr3_nt: TGTGCCAGCAGCAGGGGGGGGTCACAAGGCCTCTATGGCTACACCTTC

cdr3_length: 13
clone_size: few
v_call: TRBV20-1
j_call: TRBJ1-5
d_call: NA
cdr3_aa: CSARDLRDQPQHF
cdr3_nt: TGCAGTGCTAGAGATCTCCGTGATCAGCCCCAGCATTTT

cdr3_length: 11
clone_size: NA
v_call: TRBV29-1
j_call: TRBJ1-2
d_call: NA
cdr3_aa: CSAQGLYGYTF
cdr3_nt: TGCAGCGCACAGGGACTCTATGGCTACACCTTC

cdr3_length: 13
clone_size: few
v_call: TRBV29-1
j_call: TRBJ1-2
d_call: NA
cdr3_aa: CSVVGRELYGYTF
cdr3_nt: TGCAGCGTTGTGGGCAGAGAATTATATGGCTACACCTTC

cdr3_length: 16
clone_size: many
v_call: TRBV5-1
j_call: TRBJ2-3
d_call: TRBD1
cdr3_aa: CASSLGAGGETDTQYF
cdr3_nt: TGCGCCAGCAGCTTGGGGGCAGGGGGCGAGACAGATACGCAGTATTTT

cdr3_length: 14
clone_size: NA
v_call: TRBV29-1
j_call: TRBJ1-4
d_call: TRBD1
cdr3_aa: CSVEETAGGEKLFF
cdr3_nt: TGCAGCGTTGAAGAGACGGCAGGGGGTGAAAAACTGTTTTTT

cdr3_length: 19
clone_size: many
v_call: TRBV6-5
j_call: TRBJ2-6
d_call: NA
cdr3_aa: CASSPTTFAGISGANVLTF
cdr3_nt: TGTGCCAGCAGTCCCACGACTTTCGCGGGGATCTCTGGGGCCAACGTCCTGACTTTC

cdr3_length: 16
clone_size: NA
v_call: TRBV5-4
j_call: TRBJ2-3
d_call: TRBD2
cdr3_aa: CASSYSLAREVDTQYF
cdr3_nt: TGTGCCAGCAGCTATTCACTAGCTCGGGAGGTGGATACGCAGTATTTT

cdr3_length: 19
clone_size: many
v_call: TRBV12-3/TRBV12-4
j_call: TRBJ2-5
d_call: NA
cdr3_aa: CASHRGSYQGSGRKETQYF
cdr3_nt: TGTGCCAGCCATCGGGGGTCCTATCAGGGTTCGGGGAGAAAAGAGACCCAGTACTTC

cdr3_length: 12
clone_size: many
v_call: TRBV29-1
j_call: TRBJ2-7
d_call: NA
cdr3_aa: CSGVFGVYEQYF
cdr3_nt: TGCAGCGGGGTTTTCGGAGTCTACGAGCAGTACTTC

cdr3_length: 15
clone_size: NA
v_call: TRBV18
j_call: TRBJ1-4
d_call: NA
cdr3_aa: CASSAFRDNNEKLFF
cdr3_nt: TGTGCCAGCTCAGCCTTCAGGGACAATAATGAAAAACTGTTTTTT

cdr3_length: 12
clone_size: many
v_call: TRBV20-1
j_call: TRBJ2-7
d_call: NA
cdr3_aa: CSASDGSYEQYF
cdr3_nt: TGCAGTGCTTCGGACGGCTCCTACGAGCAGTACTTC

cdr3_length: 13
clone_size: few
v_call: TRBV12-3/TRBV12-4
j_call: TRBJ2-7
d_call: TRBD2
cdr3_aa: CASSFLSGVEQYF
cdr3_nt: TGTGCCAGCAGTTTTTTAAGCGGGGTCGAGCAGTACTTC

cdr3_length: 19
clone_size: few
v_call: TRBV10-3
j_call: TRBJ2-2
d_call: NA
cdr3_aa: CAISESKTVRRGGTGELFF
cdr3_nt: TGTGCCATCAGTGAGTCGAAGACAGTCCGGCGGGGTGGAACCGGGGAGCTGTTTTTT

cdr3_length: 16
clone_size: few
v_call: TRBV6-2/TRBV6-3
j_call: TRBJ2-3
d_call: NA
cdr3_aa: CASSYSRPPSSDTQYF
cdr3_nt: TGTGCCAGCAGTTACTCGAGGCCCCCTTCTTCAGATACGCAGTATTTT

cdr3_length: 14
clone_size: NA
v_call: TRBV19
j_call: TRBJ2-3
d_call: TRBD1
cdr3_aa: CASSRTGFTDTQYF
cdr3_nt: TGTGCCAGTAGTAGGACAGGGTTCACAGATACGCAGTATTTT

cdr3_length: 16
clone_size: NA
v_call: TRBV11-2
j_call: TRBJ1-2
d_call: NA
cdr3_aa: CASSFTGRGGRDGYTF
cdr3_nt: TGTGCCAGCAGCTTCACTGGCCGCGGGGGCCGGGATGGCTACACCTTC

cdr3_length: 13
clone_size: few
v_call: TRBV10-3
j_call: TRBJ1-2
d_call: NA
cdr3_aa: CAISESAGNGYTF
cdr3_nt: TGTGCCATCAGTGAGTCGGCTGGGAATGGCTACACCTTC

cdr3_length: 15
clone_size: NA
v_call: TRBV18
j_call: TRBJ1-2
d_call: TRBD1
cdr3_aa: CASSPGTGGEYGYTF
cdr3_nt: TGTGCCAGCTCACCCGGGACAGGGGGCGAATATGGCTACACCTTC